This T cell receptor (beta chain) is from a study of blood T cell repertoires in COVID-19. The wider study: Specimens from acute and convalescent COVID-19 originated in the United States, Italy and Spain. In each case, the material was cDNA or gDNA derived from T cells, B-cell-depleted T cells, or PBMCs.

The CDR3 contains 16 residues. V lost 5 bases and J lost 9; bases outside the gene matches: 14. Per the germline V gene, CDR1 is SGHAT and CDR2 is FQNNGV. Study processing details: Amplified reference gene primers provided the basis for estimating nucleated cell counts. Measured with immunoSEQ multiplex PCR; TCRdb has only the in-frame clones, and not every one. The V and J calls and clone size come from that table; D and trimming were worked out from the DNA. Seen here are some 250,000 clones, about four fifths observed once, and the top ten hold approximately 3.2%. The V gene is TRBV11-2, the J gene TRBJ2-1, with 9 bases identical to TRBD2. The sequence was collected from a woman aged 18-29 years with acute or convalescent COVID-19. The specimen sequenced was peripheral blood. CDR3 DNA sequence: TGTGCCAGCAGCCCCCGGAATAGCGGGAGTGTTACTGAGCAGTTCTTC. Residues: CASSPRNSGSVTEQFF.